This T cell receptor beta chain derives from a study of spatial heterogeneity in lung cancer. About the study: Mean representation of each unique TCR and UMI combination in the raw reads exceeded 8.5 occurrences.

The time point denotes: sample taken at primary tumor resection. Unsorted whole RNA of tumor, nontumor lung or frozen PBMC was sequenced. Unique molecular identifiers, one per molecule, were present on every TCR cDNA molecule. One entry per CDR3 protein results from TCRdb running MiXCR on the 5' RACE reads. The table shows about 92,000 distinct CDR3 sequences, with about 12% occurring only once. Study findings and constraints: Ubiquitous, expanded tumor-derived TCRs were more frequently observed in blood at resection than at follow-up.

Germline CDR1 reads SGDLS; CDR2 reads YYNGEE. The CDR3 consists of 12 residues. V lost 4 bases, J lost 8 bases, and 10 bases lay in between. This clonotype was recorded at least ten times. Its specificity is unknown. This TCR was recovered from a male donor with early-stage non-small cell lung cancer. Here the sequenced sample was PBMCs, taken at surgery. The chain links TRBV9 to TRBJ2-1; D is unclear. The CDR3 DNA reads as TGTGCCAGCAGCTGGCAGGACGATGAGCAGTTCTTC. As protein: CASSWQDDEQFF.